This T cell receptor beta chain comes out of a study of pediatric ulcerative colitis. About the study: Most patients had pancolitis, and two had left-sided colitis. Study-wide results and caveats: No controls had the two rectal clonotypes shared by ulcerative colitis patients.

The table came from immunoSEQ multiplex PCR; TCRdb's copy has only in-frame clones and leaves some out. The data contain tens of thousands of clones, 86% of them seen just once; the ten biggest clones take up about 3%. About this clone: Its target is unknown.

The CDR3 covers 15 residues. V lost 5 bases, J lost 7 bases, and 18 bases lay in between. CDR1 is SEHNR, CDR2 FQNEAQ, per germline (reference sequence). The origin of this receptor is a boy aged 5-17 years with severe ulcerative colitis. The sample taken for sequencing was blood. The V and J genes are TRBV7-9 and TRBJ2-1; tentative D call: TRBD1 (6 bases). CDR3 bases: TGTGCCAGCAGCACTGAGGACAGCCTAAGGAATGAGCAGTTCTTC. It translates to CASSTEDSLRNEQFF.